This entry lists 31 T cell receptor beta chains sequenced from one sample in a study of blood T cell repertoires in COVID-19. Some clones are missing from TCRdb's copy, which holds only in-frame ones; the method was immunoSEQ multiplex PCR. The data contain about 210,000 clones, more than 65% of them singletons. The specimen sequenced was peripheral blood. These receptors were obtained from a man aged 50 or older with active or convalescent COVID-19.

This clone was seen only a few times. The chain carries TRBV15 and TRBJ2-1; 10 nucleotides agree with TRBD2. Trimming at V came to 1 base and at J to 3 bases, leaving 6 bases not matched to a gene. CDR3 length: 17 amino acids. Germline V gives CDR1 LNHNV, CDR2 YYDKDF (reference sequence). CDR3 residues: CATSRVELAGIYNEQFF. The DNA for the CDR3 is TGTGCCACCAGCAGAGTTGAACTAGCGGGGATCTACAATGAGCAGTTCTTC.

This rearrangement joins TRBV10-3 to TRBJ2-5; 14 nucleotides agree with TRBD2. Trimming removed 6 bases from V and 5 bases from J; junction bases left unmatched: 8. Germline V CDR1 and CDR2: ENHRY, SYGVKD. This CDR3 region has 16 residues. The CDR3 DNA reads TGTGCCATCAGCCAGACTAGCGGGGGGGTAGGGGAGACCCAGTACTTC. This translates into CAISQTSGGVGETQYF.

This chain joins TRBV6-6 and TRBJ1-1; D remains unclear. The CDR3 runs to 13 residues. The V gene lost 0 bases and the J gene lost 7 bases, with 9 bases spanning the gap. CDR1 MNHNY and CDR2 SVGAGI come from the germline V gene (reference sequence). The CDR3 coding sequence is TGTGCCAGCAGTTACTCGATGAACGGTGAAGCTTTCTTT. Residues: CASSYSMNGEAFF.

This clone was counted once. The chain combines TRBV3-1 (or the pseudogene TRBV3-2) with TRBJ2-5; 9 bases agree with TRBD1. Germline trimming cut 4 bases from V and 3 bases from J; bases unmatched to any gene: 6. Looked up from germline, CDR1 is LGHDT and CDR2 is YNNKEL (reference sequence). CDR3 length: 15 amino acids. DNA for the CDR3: TGTGCCAGCAGCCTGTCGGACAGGGGCGAAGAGACCCAGTACTTC. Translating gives CASSLSDRGEETQYF.

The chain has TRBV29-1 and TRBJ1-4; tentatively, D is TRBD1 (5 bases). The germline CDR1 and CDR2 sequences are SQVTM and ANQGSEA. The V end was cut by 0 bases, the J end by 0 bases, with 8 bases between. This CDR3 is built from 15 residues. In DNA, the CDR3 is TGCAGCGTTGAAGAGACAGATGCAACTAATGAAAAACTGTTTTTT. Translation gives CSVEETDATNEKLFF. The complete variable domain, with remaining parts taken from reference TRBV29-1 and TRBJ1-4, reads SAVISQKPSRDICQRGTSLTIQCQVDSQVTMMFWYRQQPGQSLTLIATANQGSEATYESGFVIDKFPISRPNLTFSTLTVSNMSPEDSSIYLCSVEETDATNEKLFFGSGTQLSVL.

CDR3 DNA sequence: TGTGCCAGCAGCCGCGGACTGCCGTACGAGCAGTACGTC. Its protein product is CASSRGLPYEQYV. The chain is built from TRBV5-5 and TRBJ2-7, with D possibly matching TRBD2 (5 bases). This CDR3 is built from 13 residues. Trimming took 4 bases from V and 4 from J, leaving 12 bases between them. Germline V lookup: CDR1 SGHKS, CDR2 YYEKEE (reference sequence).

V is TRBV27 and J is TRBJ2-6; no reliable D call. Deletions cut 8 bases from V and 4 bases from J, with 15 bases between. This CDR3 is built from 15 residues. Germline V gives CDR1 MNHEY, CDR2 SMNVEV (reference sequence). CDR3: CASYPYTAGANVLTF. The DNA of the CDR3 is TGTGCCAGCTACCCCTATACTGCGGGGGCCAACGTCCTGACTTTC.

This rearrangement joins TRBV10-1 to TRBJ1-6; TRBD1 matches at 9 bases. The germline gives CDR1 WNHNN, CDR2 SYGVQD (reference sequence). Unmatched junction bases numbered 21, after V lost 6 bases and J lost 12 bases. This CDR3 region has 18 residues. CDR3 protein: CASRSYSRTGASLEPLHF. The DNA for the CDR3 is TGCGCCAGCAGAAGCTACTCGCGGACAGGGGCGTCGTTGGAACCCCTCCACTTT.

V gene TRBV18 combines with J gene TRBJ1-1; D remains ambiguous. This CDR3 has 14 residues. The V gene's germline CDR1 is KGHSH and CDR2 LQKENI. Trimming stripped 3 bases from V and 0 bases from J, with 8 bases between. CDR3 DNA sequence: TGTGCCAGCTCACCCGCGGGGTTGAACACTGAAGCTTTCTTT. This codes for CASSPAGLNTEAFF.

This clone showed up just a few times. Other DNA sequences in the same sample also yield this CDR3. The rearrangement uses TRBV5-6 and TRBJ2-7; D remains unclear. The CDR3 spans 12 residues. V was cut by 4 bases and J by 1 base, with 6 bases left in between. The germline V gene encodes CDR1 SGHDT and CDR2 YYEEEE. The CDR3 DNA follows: TGTGCCAGCAGCGTCGGGTCCTACGAGCAGTACGTC. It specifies CASSVGSYEQYV.

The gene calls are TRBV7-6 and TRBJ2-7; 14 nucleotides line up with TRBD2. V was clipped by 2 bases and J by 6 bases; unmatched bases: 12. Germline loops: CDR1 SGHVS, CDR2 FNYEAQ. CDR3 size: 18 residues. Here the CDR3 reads CASSLKGLAGDWVSEQYF. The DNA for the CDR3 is TGTGCCAGCAGCTTAAAGGGACTAGCGGGAGATTGGGTCAGCGAGCAGTACTTC. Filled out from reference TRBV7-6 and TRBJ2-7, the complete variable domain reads GAGVSQSPRYKVTKRGQDVALRCDPISGHVSLYWYRQALGQGPEFLTYFNYEAQQDKSGLPNDRFSAERPEGSISTLTIQRTEQRDSAMYRCASSLKGLAGDWVSEQYFGPGTRLTVT.

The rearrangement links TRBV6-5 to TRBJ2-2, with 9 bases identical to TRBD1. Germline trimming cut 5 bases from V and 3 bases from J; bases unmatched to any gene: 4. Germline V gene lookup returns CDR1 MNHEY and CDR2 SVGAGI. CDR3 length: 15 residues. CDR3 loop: CASSIRQGDTGELFF. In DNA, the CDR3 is TGTGCCAGCAGTATTCGACAGGGGGACACCGGGGAGCTGTTTTTT.

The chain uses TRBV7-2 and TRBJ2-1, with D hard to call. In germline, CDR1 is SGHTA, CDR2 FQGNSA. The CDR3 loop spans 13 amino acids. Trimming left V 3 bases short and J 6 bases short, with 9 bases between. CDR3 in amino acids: CASSLAVANEQFF. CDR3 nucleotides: TGTGCCAGCAGCTTGGCGGTAGCCAATGAGCAGTTCTTC.

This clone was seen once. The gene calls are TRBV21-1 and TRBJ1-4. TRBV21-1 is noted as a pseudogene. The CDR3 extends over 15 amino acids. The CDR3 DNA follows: TGTGCCAGCAGCCCCGGGGGGCTGACTAATGAAAAACTGTTTTTT. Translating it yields CASSPGGLTNEKLFF.

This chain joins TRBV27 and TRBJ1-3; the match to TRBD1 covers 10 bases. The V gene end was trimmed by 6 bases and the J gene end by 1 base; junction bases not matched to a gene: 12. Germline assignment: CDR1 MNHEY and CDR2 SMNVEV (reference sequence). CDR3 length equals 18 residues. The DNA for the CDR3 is TGTGCCAGCAGACCCGGGACAGGGGTGGGGGGTTCTGGAAACACCATATATTTT. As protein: CASRPGTGVGGSGNTIYF.

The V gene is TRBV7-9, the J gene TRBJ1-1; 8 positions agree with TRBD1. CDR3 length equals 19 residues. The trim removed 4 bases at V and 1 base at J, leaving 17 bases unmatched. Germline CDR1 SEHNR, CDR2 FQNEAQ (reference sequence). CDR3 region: CASSSNRGQVQVKNTEAFF. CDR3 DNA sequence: TGTGCCAGCAGCTCCAACCGGGGACAGGTCCAGGTGAAGAACACTGAAGCTTTCTTT.

CDR3 sequence: CASSLPAGAEAFF. CDR3 in DNA: TGTGCCAGCAGCCTACCAGCGGGGGCAGAAGCTTTCTTT. The chain recombines TRBV28 with TRBJ1-1; a weak D match, TRBD1 (6 bases). Between the trimmed V and J ends, which lost 6 bases and 8 bases, there was a span of 16 bases. Germline CDR1 and CDR2: MDHEN and SYDVKM. The CDR3 runs 13 residues.

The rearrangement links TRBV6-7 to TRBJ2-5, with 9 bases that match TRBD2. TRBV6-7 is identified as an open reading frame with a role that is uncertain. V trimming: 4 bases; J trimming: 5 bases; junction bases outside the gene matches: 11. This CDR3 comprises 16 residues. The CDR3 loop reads CASSSNPGLALETQYF. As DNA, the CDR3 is TGTGCCAGCAGTTCCAACCCCGGACTAGCGCTGGAGACCCAGTACTTC.

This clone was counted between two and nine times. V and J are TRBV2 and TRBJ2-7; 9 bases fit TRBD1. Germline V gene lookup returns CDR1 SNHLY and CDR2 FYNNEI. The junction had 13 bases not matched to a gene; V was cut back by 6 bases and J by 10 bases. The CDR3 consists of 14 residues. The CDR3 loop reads CASRKDSGTGLQYV. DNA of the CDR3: TGTGCCAGCAGGAAGGACTCCGGGACAGGGCTACAGTACGTC.

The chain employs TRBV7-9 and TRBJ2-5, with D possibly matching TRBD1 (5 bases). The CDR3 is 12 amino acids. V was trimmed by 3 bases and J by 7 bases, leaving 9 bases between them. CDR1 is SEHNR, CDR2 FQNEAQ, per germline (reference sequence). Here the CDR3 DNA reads TGTGCCAGCAGCTTTTGGGGCGCGACCCAGTACTTC. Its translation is CASSFWGATQYF.

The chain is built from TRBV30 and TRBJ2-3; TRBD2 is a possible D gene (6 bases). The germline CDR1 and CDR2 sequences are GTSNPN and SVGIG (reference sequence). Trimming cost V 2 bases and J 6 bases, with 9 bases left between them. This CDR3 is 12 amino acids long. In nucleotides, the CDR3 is TGTGCCTGGAGTTTGCTAGCGGATACGCAGTATTTT. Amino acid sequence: CAWSLLADTQYF.

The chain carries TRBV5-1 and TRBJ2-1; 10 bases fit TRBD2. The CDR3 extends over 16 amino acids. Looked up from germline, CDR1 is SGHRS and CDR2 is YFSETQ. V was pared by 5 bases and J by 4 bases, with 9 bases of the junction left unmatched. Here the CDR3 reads CASSPATSGAYNEQFF. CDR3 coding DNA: TGCGCCAGCAGTCCGGCCACTAGCGGGGCTTACAATGAGCAGTTCTTC.

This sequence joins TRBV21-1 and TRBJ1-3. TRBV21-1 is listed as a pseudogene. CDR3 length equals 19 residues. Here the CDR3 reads CASSKARAGMIDSGNTIYF. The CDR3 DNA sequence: TGTGCCAGCAGCAAAGCGAGGGCCGGGATGATAGACTCTGGAAACACCATATATTTT.

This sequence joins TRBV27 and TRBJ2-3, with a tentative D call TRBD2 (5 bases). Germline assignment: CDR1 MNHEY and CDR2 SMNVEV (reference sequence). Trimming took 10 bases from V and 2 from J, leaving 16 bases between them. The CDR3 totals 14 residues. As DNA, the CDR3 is TGTGCCACCGCTTCCTTGGACTCCACAGATACGCAGTATTTT. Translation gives CATASLDSTDTQYF.

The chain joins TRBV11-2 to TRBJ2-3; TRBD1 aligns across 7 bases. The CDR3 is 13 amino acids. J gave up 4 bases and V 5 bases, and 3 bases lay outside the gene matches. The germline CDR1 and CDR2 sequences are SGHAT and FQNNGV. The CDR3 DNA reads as TGTGCCAGCAGCCGGGACAGAGCAGATACGCAGTATTTT. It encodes CASSRDRADTQYF.

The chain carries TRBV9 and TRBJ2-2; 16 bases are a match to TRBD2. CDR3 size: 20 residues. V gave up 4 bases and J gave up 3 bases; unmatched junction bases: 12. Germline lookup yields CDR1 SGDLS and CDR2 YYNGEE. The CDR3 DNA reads TGTGCCAGCAGCCAAACAACCGGGACTAGCGGGAGGGTGGACACCGGGGAGCTGTTTTTT. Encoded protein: CASSQTTGTSGRVDTGELFF.

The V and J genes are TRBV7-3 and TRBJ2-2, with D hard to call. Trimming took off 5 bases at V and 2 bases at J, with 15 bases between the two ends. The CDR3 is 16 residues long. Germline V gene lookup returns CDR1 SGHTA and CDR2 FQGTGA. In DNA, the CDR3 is TGTGCCAGCAGCAGCCTGCCAACCTCTAACACCGGGGAGCTGTTTTTT. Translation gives CASSSLPTSNTGELFF.

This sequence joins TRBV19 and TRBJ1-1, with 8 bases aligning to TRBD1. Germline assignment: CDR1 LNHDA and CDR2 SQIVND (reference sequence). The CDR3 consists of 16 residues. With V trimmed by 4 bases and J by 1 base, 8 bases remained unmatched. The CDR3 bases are TGTGCCAGTAGTACCGAATCGGACAGGGAGAACACTGAAGCTTTCTTT. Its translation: CASSTESDRENTEAFF.

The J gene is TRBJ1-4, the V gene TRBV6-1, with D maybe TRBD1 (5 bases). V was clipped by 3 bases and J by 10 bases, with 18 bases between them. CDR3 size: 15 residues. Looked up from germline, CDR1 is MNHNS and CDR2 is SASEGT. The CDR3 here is CASSDWFGGVGKLFF. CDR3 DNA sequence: TGTGCCAGCAGTGATTGGTTCGGGGGAGTTGGAAAACTGTTTTTT.

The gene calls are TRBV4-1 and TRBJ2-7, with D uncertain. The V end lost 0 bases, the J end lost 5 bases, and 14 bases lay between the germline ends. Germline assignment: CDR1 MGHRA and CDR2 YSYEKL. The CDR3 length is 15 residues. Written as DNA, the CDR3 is TGCGCCAGCAGCCAAGAGGGCTATGCTCCACACGAGCAGTACTTC. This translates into CASSQEGYAPHEQYF.

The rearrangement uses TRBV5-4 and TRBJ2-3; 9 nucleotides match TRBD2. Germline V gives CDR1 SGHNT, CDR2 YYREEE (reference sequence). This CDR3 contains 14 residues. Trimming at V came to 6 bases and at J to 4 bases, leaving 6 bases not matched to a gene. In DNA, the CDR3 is TGTGCCAGCACCCGCGGGGGGGACGCAGATACGCAGTATTTT. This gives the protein CASTRGGDADTQYF.